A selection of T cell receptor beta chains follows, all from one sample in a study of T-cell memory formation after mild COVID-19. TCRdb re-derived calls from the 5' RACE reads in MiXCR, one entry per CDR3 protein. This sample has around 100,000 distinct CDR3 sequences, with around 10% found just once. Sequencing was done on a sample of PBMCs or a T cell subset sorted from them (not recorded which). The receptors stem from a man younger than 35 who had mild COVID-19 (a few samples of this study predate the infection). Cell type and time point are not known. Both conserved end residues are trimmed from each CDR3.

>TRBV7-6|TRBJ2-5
ASSSRMQETQY
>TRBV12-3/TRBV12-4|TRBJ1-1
ASSPSQSTEAF
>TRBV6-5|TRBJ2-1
ASSFGGTVGEQF
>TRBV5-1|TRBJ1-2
ASSLVLGTQDGYT
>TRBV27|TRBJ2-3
ASSFLAGVFTDTQY
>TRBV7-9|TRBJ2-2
ASSPSTDRGLSPGELF
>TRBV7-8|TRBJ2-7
ASSLGGTPFVEQY
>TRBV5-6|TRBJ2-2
ASSFFGTGTSGELF
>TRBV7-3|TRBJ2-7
ASSLQGASEQY
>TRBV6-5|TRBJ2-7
ASSYGTGRYEQY
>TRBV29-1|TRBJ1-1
SVEQGFNTEAF
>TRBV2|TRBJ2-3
ASSEALWTGEDTQY
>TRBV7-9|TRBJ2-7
ASSHPSGGLYEQY
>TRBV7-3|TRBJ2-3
ASSSLGTSGGTDTQY
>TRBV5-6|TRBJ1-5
ASSSLVGEGGNQPQH
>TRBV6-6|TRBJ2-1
ASSYTPSTGRSYNEQF
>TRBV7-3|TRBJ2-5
ASSLDGTSGQETQY
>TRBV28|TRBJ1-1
ASSYPTDRNTEAF
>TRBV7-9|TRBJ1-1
ASSYRRDRDEAF
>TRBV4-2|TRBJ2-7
ASSQITGTSGYEQY
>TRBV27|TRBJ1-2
ASSFGRPGYGYT
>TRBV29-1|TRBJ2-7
SAGGKATYEQY
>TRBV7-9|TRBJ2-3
ASSPLGGGTDTQY
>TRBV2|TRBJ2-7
ASSEPTGVYEQY
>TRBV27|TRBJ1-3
ASRRQGGGNTIY
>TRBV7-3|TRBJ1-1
ASSLNEGTEAF